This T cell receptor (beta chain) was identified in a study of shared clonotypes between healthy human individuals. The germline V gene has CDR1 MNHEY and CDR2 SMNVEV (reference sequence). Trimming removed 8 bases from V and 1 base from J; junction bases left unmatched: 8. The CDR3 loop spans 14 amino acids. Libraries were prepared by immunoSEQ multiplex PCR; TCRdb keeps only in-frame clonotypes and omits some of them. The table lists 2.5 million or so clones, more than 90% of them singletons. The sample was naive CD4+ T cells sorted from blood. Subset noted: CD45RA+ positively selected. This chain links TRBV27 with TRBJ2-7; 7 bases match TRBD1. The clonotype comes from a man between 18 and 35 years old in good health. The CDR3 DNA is TGTGCCAGCTCCGGGACAGTGAATTCCTACGAGCAGTACTTC. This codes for CASSGTVNSYEQYF.